This is a list of T cell receptor beta chains from one sample in a study of T cells in Graves' hyperthyroidism and ophthalmopathy. Using its own MiXCR run on the multiplex PCR reads, TCRdb lists one record per CDR3 protein. The sample gives hundreds of thousands of distinct CDR3 sequences, about 17% of which show up once; about 3.8% is in the top ten. Sequencing used blood. These receptors were obtained from a woman in her 30s with Graves' hyperthyroidism. Each CDR3 is given with its conserved first and last residue. The D gene is left open where the match is weak. Size tells how often a clone was seen (once, few, many) or the class of an expanded clone, and some rows leave it out.

>few|-|TRBJ2-5|TRBV6-1
TGTGCCAGCAGTACGGGACAGGGTAGATTAGCGGGAACCCAAGAGACCCAGTACTTC
CASSTGQGRLAGTQETQYF
>few|-|TRBJ2-3|TRBV5-1
TGCGCCAGCAGCTTTGGCAGCTCAGATACGCAGTATTTT
CASSFGSSDTQYF
>few|-|TRBJ1-5|TRBV10-3
TGTGCCATCAGGGGGGAACAGCTTTATCAGCCCCAGCATTTT
CAIRGEQLYQPQHF
>many|TRBD2|TRBJ2-5|TRBV6-1
TGTGCCAGCAGTTCAGAACTAGCGGGACCACAAGAGACCCAGTACTTC
CASSSELAGPQETQYF
>few|TRBD2|TRBJ2-3|TRBV3-1
TGTGCCAGCAGCCCCCGCGTAGCGGGAGGTTCAGATACGCAGTATTTT
CASSPRVAGGSDTQYF
>-|TRBD2|TRBJ2-3|TRBV20-1
TGCAGGGCCGGGAGCCCGGGACTAGATTTTGGCGCAGATACGCAGTATTTT
CRAGSPGLDFGADTQYF
>few|-|TRBJ2-7|TRBV12-3/TRBV12-4
TGTGCCAGCAGCCGAGCGAGGGAGCAGTACTTC
CASSRAREQYF
>few|TRBD2|TRBJ2-1|TRBV20-1
TGCAGTGCTAAGGGACTAGCGAATGAGCAGTTCTTC
CSAKGLANEQFF
>few|-|TRBJ1-1|TRBV14
TGTGCCAGCAGCCCAGAACAGGGAAGGAAGAACACTGAAGCTTTCTTT
CASSPEQGRKNTEAFF
>many|-|TRBJ1-6|TRBV6-2/TRBV6-3
TGTGCCAGCAGTTACTCGTGGACTCAACCCTATAATTCACCCCTCCACTTT
CASSYSWTQPYNSPLHF
>-|TRBD1|TRBJ2-1|TRBV7-8
TGTGCCAGCAGCCTCTACCGGACAGGCTCCTACAATGAGCAGTTCTTC
CASSLYRTGSYNEQFF
>many|TRBD2|TRBJ2-1|TRBV28
TGTGCCAGCAGTTTCTCCCGGACTAGCGGAGCCAATGAGCAGTTCTTC
CASSFSRTSGANEQFF
>many|-|TRBJ2-2|TRBV2
TGTGCCAGCGGAAAAAGGCGGGAAGGGACCGGGGAGCTGTTTTTT
CASGKRREGTGELFF
>few|-|TRBJ2-5|TRBV7-9
TGTGCCAGCAGCTACCCGTCCCCTCGAGAGACCCAGTACTTC
CASSYPSPRETQYF
>-|-|TRBJ2-2|TRBV20-1
TGCAGTGCTTTCCAGGGGTCCGGGGAGCTGTTTTTT
CSAFQGSGELFF
>-|TRBD1|TRBJ2-7|TRBV24-1
TGTGCCACCAGTGAGGATGGACAGGGGGGGACCTACGAGCAGTACTTC
CATSEDGQGGTYEQYF
>-|-|TRBJ2-7|TRBV19
TGTGCCAGTAGTATTTTCGGAGATCCCTACGAGCAGTACTTC
CASSIFGDPYEQYF
>-|-|TRBJ2-7|TRBV5-1
TGCGCCAGCAGTTTCGGACCCGGGAGCTCCTACGAGCAGTACTTC
CASSFGPGSSYEQYF
>-|-|TRBJ2-7|TRBV9
TGTGCCAGCAGCGTAGGGGCTACCCCCTACGAGCAGTACTTC
CASSVGATPYEQYF
>many|TRBD1|TRBJ2-1|TRBV5-1
TGCGCCAGCAGCTTGGTCCCCGGGACAGGAGACAATGAGCAGTTCTTC
CASSLVPGTGDNEQFF
>few|-|TRBJ1-1|TRBV7-9
TGTGCCAGCAGCTTATCGGGATATGAAGCTTTCTTT
CASSLSGYEAFF
>-|-|TRBJ2-7|TRBV30
TGTGCCTGGAGTGCTAAGCACGAGCAGTACTTC
CAWSAKHEQYF
>few|-|TRBJ2-6|TRBV28
TGTGCCAGCAGTTTACTTGCTCCCTCTGGGGCCAACGTCCTGACTTTC
CASSLLAPSGANVLTF
>-|-|TRBJ2-1|TRBV12-3/TRBV12-4
TGTGCCAGCAGTTTGGGACCAGGGACCTACGAGCAGTTCTTC
CASSLGPGTYEQFF
>many|-|TRBJ1-2|TRBV15
TGTGCCACCAGCAGCACGGGGGAGGGTTACTATGGCTACACCTTC
CATSSTGEGYYGYTF
>once|-|TRBJ2-2|TRBV7-9
TGTGCCAGCAGCTCCCGACAGGGAGGAACCGGGGAGCTGTTTTTT
CASSSRQGGTGELFF
>many|-|TRBJ2-1|TRBV11-2
TGTGCCAGCAGCTTCATCCGCGATAATGAGCAGTTCTTC
CASSFIRDNEQFF
>many|-|TRBJ2-3|TRBV11-2
TGTGCCAGCAGCTGGGAGGGGGCGGTCGGCACAGATACGCAGTATTTT
CASSWEGAVGTDTQYF
>many|TRBD1|TRBJ1-1|TRBV19
TGTGCCAGTATATCATGGGGACAGGGGGCGCGTTTTAACACTGAAGCTTTCTTT
CASISWGQGARFNTEAFF
>few|TRBD1|TRBJ2-5|TRBV20-1
TGCAGTGCAAATACAGGGGGTCAGTACTTC
CSANTGGQYF
>many|-|TRBJ1-1|TRBV12-3/TRBV12-4
TGTGCCAGCAGTTTATCAGGAGGGGGAACTGAAGCTTTCTTT
CASSLSGGGTEAFF
>many|TRBD1|TRBJ2-1|TRBV11-2
TGTGCCAGCAGCTTGGGACAGGGGGTCTACAATGAGCAGTTCTTC
CASSLGQGVYNEQFF
>-|TRBD2|TRBJ2-1|TRBV6-1
TGTGCCAGCAGGTCTAGCGGGTACAATGAGCAGTTCTTC
CASRSSGYNEQFF
>many|TRBD2|TRBJ2-5|TRBV28
TGTGCCAGCAGTTTACCTCAAAGCGGGAGTACTCAAGAGACCCAGTACTTC
CASSLPQSGSTQETQYF
>few|-|TRBJ1-2|TRBV19
TGTGCCACCTCAGTCAGAAGGCGCTATGGCTACACCTTC
CATSVRRRYGYTF
>many|-|TRBJ1-5|TRBV5-6
TGTGCCAGCAGCTGGGGCCGGGGAAATCAGCCCCAGCATTTT
CASSWGRGNQPQHF
>-|-|TRBJ1-2|TRBV6-1
TGTGCCAGCAGCGATAATGCTCCGGGGGTCCTTAACTATGGCTACACCTTC
CASSDNAPGVLNYGYTF
>many|TRBD2|TRBJ2-5|TRBV28
TGTGCCAGCAGTTTATCTGGGGGGACTAGCGGCGGAGAGACCCAGTACTTC
CASSLSGGTSGGETQYF
>few|TRBD1|TRBJ2-7|TRBV4-1
TGCGCCAGCAGCCGAACGACAGGGGGTCTCGAGCAGTACTTC
CASSRTTGGLEQYF
>many|TRBD2|TRBJ2-5|TRBV12-3/TRBV12-4
TGTGCCAGCAGTGGCCCGGGACTAACAGAGACCCAGTACTTC
CASSGPGLTETQYF
>many|-|TRBJ1-2|TRBV6-6
TGTGCCAGCAGTTATGATAACTATGGCTACACCTTC
CASSYDNYGYTF
>many|-|TRBJ1-1|TRBV12-3/TRBV12-4
TGTGCCAGCAGTTCGCAACAGGGTTTTGGGACTGAAGCTTTCTTT
CASSSQQGFGTEAFF
>few|-|TRBJ2-7|TRBV9
TGTGCCAGCAGCGTACTGGACACGACCTACGAGCAGTACTTC
CASSVLDTTYEQYF
>many|-|TRBJ1-5|TRBV28
TGTGCCAGCAGCTTTGGTGTCAATCAGCCCCAGCATTTT
CASSFGVNQPQHF
>many|TRBD2|TRBJ2-7|TRBV6-1
TGTGCCAGCAGGACTAGCGGGACCACCTACGAGCAGTACTTC
CASRTSGTTYEQYF